This T cell receptor (beta chain) originates from a study of T-cell reconstitution after alpha-beta-depleted transplantation in children. Study-level results: Alpha-beta T cells present about two months after transplant were reported to originate from several hundred expanded graft clones.

This CDR3 region has 17 residues. Deletions cut 0 bases from V and 1 base from J, with 14 bases between. In germline, CDR1 is MNHEY, CDR2 SVGAGI. A note on this clonotype: Its antigen is unknown.

This sample's TCRbeta library carried unique molecular identifier barcodes. Via MiXCR, TCRdb re-called the PCR reads, giving one row per CDR3 protein. The sample lists 200,000 to 300,000 distinct CDR3 sequences; 20% to 30% were seen once. The clonotype comes from a female patient between 2 and 15 years old who had a stem cell transplant for congenital amegakaryocytic thrombocytopenia, so the T cells may come from the graft donor. The material sequenced was PBMCs, mostly from graft donor cells, taken 360 days after TCRalphabeta/CD19-depleted stem cell transplant. The chain recombines TRBV6-5 with TRBJ2-3; weak D call: TRBD2 (6 bases). CDR3 nucleotides: TGTGCCAGCAGTTACTCGATTCCTTTAGCGGGCACAGATACGCAGTATTTT. Its protein product is CASSYSIPLAGTDTQYF.